These 30 T cell receptor beta chains originate from one sample sequenced in a study of blood T cells in healthy people across ages. Sample-barcoded 5' priming and a J-beta primer mix drove a second PCR of roughly 7 to 11 cycles. From the 5' RACE reads, TCRdb called clonotypes with MiXCR, one entry per CDR3 protein. The sample includes 780,000 or so distinct CDR3 sequences, around 50% of them seen just once. Material: blood. The receptors here all came from a man aged 40-50 years in good health.

In this sample, this clonotype turned up a few times. The chain combines TRBV7-9 with TRBJ1-2, with D possibly matching TRBD1 (6 bases). Germline CDR1 and CDR2: SEHNR and FQNEAQ (reference sequence). The CDR3 is made up of 12 amino acids. Trimming left V 5 bases short and J 9 bases short, with 13 bases between. In DNA form, the CDR3 reads TGTGCCAGCAGCCCGGGGGGCGGGAGCTACACCTTC. Residues: CASSPGGGSYTF.

The chain couples TRBV7-2 to TRBJ1-2, with D uncertain. From germline, CDR1 is SGHTA and CDR2 FQGNSA. The CDR3 totals 9 residues. V gave up 8 bases and J gave up 8 bases, with 6 bases separating them. The CDR3 nucleotides read TGTGCCAGCCCTAGGGGCTACACCTTC. The encoded protein is CASPRGYTF.

This clonotype has more than one count but fewer than ten. This rearrangement joins TRBV12-3 or TRBV12-4 to TRBJ2-5; D not certain. V was trimmed by 0 bases and J by 4 bases, leaving 15 bases between them. This CDR3 has 16 residues. The CDR3 region has the DNA TGTGCCAGCAGTTTAGCGACCCACTTAGGGCCAGAGACCCAGTACTTC. It specifies CASSLATHLGPETQYF.

The genes are TRBV28 and TRBJ2-3; D unresolved. The CDR3 is made up of 14 amino acids. Trimming left V 2 bases short and J 5 bases short, with 11 bases between. Germline CDR1 is MDHEN and CDR2 is SYDVKM. Written as DNA, the CDR3 is TGTGCCAGCAGTTTACCTACCGTCGGAGATACGCAGTATTTT. Residues: CASSLPTVGDTQYF.

The V gene is TRBV5-1, the J gene TRBJ2-5; 9 nucleotides match TRBD1. V was clipped by 3 bases and J by 9 bases; unmatched bases: 12. The CDR3 spans 15 residues. The germline V gene has CDR1 SGHRS and CDR2 YFSETQ. CDR3 coding DNA: TGCGCCAGCAGCTCCGACTCCGGGACAGGGAGGGCCCAGTACTTC. This sequence encodes CASSSDSGTGRAQYF.

The chain uses TRBV9 and TRBJ2-3; TRBD2 matches at 10 bases. V gave up 4 bases and J gave up 2 bases; unmatched junction bases: 7. Per germline, CDR1 SGDLS and CDR2 YYNGEE. CDR3 size: 16 residues. This CDR3 is CASSPVSGGTTDTQYF. CDR3 sequence (DNA): TGTGCCAGCAGCCCTGTTAGCGGGGGGACCACAGATACGCAGTATTTT.

CDR3 bases: TGTGCCAGCAGTTCCCCTTCCCGGGCGGGGAGGGGAGATACGCAGTATTTT. This translates into CASSSPSRAGRGDTQYF. This chain uses TRBV6-5 with TRBJ2-3, with 7 bases matching TRBD2. The CDR3 runs 17 residues. Per germline, CDR1 MNHEY and CDR2 SVGAGI. The J segment lost 5 bases and the V segment lost 4 bases, leaving 15 bases of the junction unmatched.

The gene calls are TRBV12-3 or TRBV12-4 and TRBJ2-3; 8 bases agree with TRBD2. The CDR3 is 14 residues long. CDR3 loop: CANSREGPLDTQYF. The CDR3, as DNA: TGTGCAAACAGCCGGGAGGGCCCTTTGGATACGCAGTATTTT.

This clonotype was observed a handful of times. Germline and junction disagree at one end, which may indicate a read error. This chain joins TRBV20-1 and TRBJ1-2; tentatively, D is TRBD1 (5 bases). The germline CDR1 and CDR2 sequences are DFQATT and SNEGSKA (reference sequence). The CDR3 is 13 residues long. The CDR3 DNA reads as TGCAGTGCTAGAGCGGGGGACCTAGATGGCTACACCTTT. This gives the protein CSARAGDLDGYTF.

The V gene is TRBV4-3, the J gene TRBJ2-7; 7 bases map to TRBD2. The CDR3 totals 16 residues. With V trimmed by 3 bases and J by 5 bases, 13 bases remained unmatched. Per germline, CDR1 LGHNA and CDR2 YSLEER. The CDR3 here is CASSHILGGKEDEQYF. DNA of the CDR3: TGCGCCAGCAGCCATATCCTCGGGGGGAAGGAGGACGAGCAGTACTTC.

This chain connects TRBV11-3 to TRBJ2-4; no clear D. The assigned J gene may be wrong: the sequence end matches TRBJ2-7 better. Per germline, CDR1 SGHNT and CDR2 YENEEA. This CDR3 spans 14 amino acids. This CDR3 reads CASRNSGPGYEQYF. The CDR3 DNA follows: TGTGCCAGCAGAAACAGTGGGCCAGGCTACGAGCAGTACTTC.

The rearrangement joins TRBV5-1 to TRBJ2-5; 8 bases are a match to TRBD1. Germline V gene lookup returns CDR1 SGHRS and CDR2 YFSETQ. V lost 5 bases to trimming and J lost 1 base; unmatched junction nucleotides: 4. The CDR3 loop spans 14 amino acids. The CDR3 DNA sequence: TGCGCCAGCAGACCCGGGACAGGCCAAGAGACCCAGTACTTC. This codes for CASRPGTGQETQYF.

The chain recombines TRBV4-2 with TRBJ2-7; the D call may be TRBD1 or TRBD2 (5 bases each). The V gene lost 1 base and the J gene lost 2 bases, with 15 bases spanning the gap. The CDR3 covers 16 residues. Germline assignment: CDR1 LGHNA and CDR2 YNFKEQ. In DNA form, the CDR3 reads TGTGCCAGCAGCCAAGCAGAGGGGCGTAGTCCCTACGAGCAGTACTTC. Its translation is CASSQAEGRSPYEQYF.

The chain couples TRBV20-1 to TRBJ2-5; D could derive from TRBD1 or TRBD2 (6 bases each). There are 16 residues in the CDR3. Looked up from germline, CDR1 is DFQATT and CDR2 is SNEGSKA (reference sequence). V dropped 4 bases and J dropped 4 bases, with 22 bases sitting between them. In DNA form, the CDR3 reads TGCAGTGCTAAAGATAGAGCAGGGGAAGCGGGAGAGACCCAGTACTTC. Residues: CSAKDRAGEAGETQYF.

The rearrangement links TRBV6-5 to TRBJ1-1; D is unresolved. This CDR3 contains 18 residues. Germline V gives CDR1 MNHEY, CDR2 SVGAGI. V lost 2 bases and J 3 bases, leaving 22 bases between the germline ends. The CDR3 sequence is CASSYQIGSNPKYTEAFF. The CDR3 DNA reads as TGTGCCAGCAGTTACCAAATCGGGTCCAACCCTAAGTACACTGAAGCTTTCTTT.

This clonotype was seen more than once but under ten times. This rearrangement joins TRBV3-1 to TRBJ1-5; D ambiguous. The germline V gene has CDR1 LGHDT and CDR2 YNNKEL (reference sequence). The CDR3 extends over 14 amino acids. Trimming stripped 0 bases from V and 2 bases from J, with 5 bases between. The CDR3 bases are TGTGCCAGCAGCCAAGATTACGGCAATCAGCCCCAGCATTTT. It specifies CASSQDYGNQPQHF.

This rearrangement joins TRBV29-1 to TRBJ1-2; TRBD1 matches at 7 bases. This CDR3 is built from 15 residues. V lost 0 bases, J lost 4 bases, and 8 bases stayed unmatched. Germline lookup yields CDR1 SQVTM and CDR2 ANQGSEA. The CDR3 spells CSVEETGERGYGYTF. The DNA for the CDR3 is TGCAGCGTTGAAGAAACAGGGGAAAGGGGCTATGGCTACACCTTC. The full variable domain, completed using reference TRBV29-1 and TRBJ1-2, is SAVISQKPSRDICQRGTSLTIQCQVDSQVTMMFWYRQQPGQSLTLIATANQGSEATYESGFVIDKFPISRPNLTFSTLTVSNMSPEDSSIYLCSVEETGERGYGYTFGSGTRLTVV.

This clonotype showed up just a few times. The chain is built from TRBV12-3 or TRBV12-4 and TRBJ2-7; D ambiguous. V lost 6 bases and J lost 6, with 18 bases in between. CDR3 length: 14 amino acids. The CDR3 here is CASRETFALSEQYF. The DNA for the CDR3 is TGTGCCAGCAGGGAGACATTCGCGCTTAGCGAGCAGTACTTC.

J is TRBJ2-5 and V is TRBV27; 10 nucleotides agree with TRBD2. Germline assignment: CDR1 MNHEY and CDR2 SMNVEV (reference sequence). This CDR3 contains 14 residues. Trimming removed 4 bases from V and 5 bases from J; junction bases left unmatched: 4. Written as DNA, the CDR3 is TGTGCCAGCAGTTCACTAGCGGGATGGGAGACCCAGTACTTC. It yields the protein CASSSLAGWETQYF.

The chain carries TRBV4-1 and TRBJ2-5; 11 nucleotides line up with TRBD1. The germline V gene has CDR1 MGHRA and CDR2 YSYEKL. The V gene end was trimmed by 11 bases and the J gene end by 4 bases; junction bases not matched to a gene: 12. There are 15 residues in the CDR3. The CDR3 reads CASQPEDRGPETQYF. The CDR3 DNA follows: TGCGCCTCGCAACCCGAGGACAGGGGGCCAGAGACCCAGTACTTC.

The chain uses TRBV29-1 and TRBJ2-3; 10 bases fit TRBD1. The CDR3 runs 14 residues. V lost 6 bases and J lost 2; bases outside the gene matches: 5. Germline V gene lookup returns CDR1 SQVTM and CDR2 ANQGSEA. CDR3 sequence: CSVGTGVNTDTQYF. The CDR3 coding sequence is TGCAGCGTCGGGACAGGGGTCAACACAGATACGCAGTATTTT.

Regarding this clonotype: A read error may produce the germline difference seen at one junction end. The V call is TRBV7-9, the J call TRBJ2-7, with 7 bases lining up with TRBD1. The germline V gene encodes CDR1 SEHNR and CDR2 FQNEAQ (reference sequence). The CDR3 extends over 15 amino acids. The CDR3: CASSPKKSQGHERYF. CDR3 nucleotides: TGTGCCAGCAGTCCAAAAAAGTCACAGGGGCACGAGCGGTACTTC.

This sequence joins TRBV7-3 and TRBJ2-7; TRBD1 matches at 8 bases. The DNA end favors TRBJ2-5, so the J call may be wrong. Germline assignment: CDR1 SGHTA and CDR2 FQGTGA. This CDR3 spans 15 amino acids. CDR3 nucleotide sequence: TGTGCCAGCAGCTTAGCCCCGACAGGGACAGGGACCCAGTACTTC. Translated, it gives CASSLAPTGTGTQYF.

The J gene is TRBJ2-7, the V gene TRBV7-2; D gene ambiguous. This CDR3 contains 15 residues. Deletions cut 0 bases from V and 2 bases from J, with 11 bases between. Germline V gene data show CDR1 as SGHTA and CDR2 as FQGNSA. The CDR3 region has the DNA TGTGCCAGCAGCTTAGCCCCAGGTGGGACCTACGAGCAGTACTTC. Translation gives CASSLAPGGTYEQYF.

This chain connects TRBV29-1 to TRBJ2-7, with no clear D. Germline V gives CDR1 SQVTM, CDR2 ANQGSEA. CDR3 size: 13 residues. Trimming cost V 5 bases and J 5 bases, with 16 bases left between them. The CDR3, as DNA: TGCAGCGTTCACCCTGACCCGCCCAACGAGCAGTACTTC. This gives the protein CSVHPDPPNEQYF.

The rearrangement joins TRBV20-1 to TRBJ1-3, with 10 bases that match TRBD1. Germline CDR1 and CDR2: DFQATT and SNEGSKA (reference sequence). The CDR3 consists of 16 residues. The V gene end was trimmed by 2 bases and the J gene end by 4 bases; junction bases not matched to a gene: 8. The CDR3 loop is CSARRLGQGSGNTIYF. CDR3 nucleotides: TGCAGTGCTAGAAGGTTGGGACAGGGGTCAGGAAACACCATATATTTT.

The table lists this clonotype with a few counts. The chain links TRBV15 to TRBJ2-5; 11 nucleotides line up with TRBD2. The trim removed 2 bases at V and 11 bases at J, leaving 13 bases unmatched. Germline V lookup: CDR1 LNHNV, CDR2 YYDKDF (reference sequence). The CDR3 loop spans 16 amino acids. The CDR3 here is CATSRHPIAGGPVQYF. In nucleotides, the CDR3 is TGTGCCACCAGCAGACACCCTATAGCGGGAGGGCCCGTGCAGTACTTC. Together with reference TRBV15 and TRBJ2-5, the CDR3 gives the full variable domain: DAMVIQNPRYQVTQFGKPVTLSCSQTLNHNVMYWYQQKSSQAPKLLFHYYDKDFNNEADTPDNFQSRRPNTSFCFLDIRSPGLGDTAMYLCATSRHPIAGGPVQYFGPGTRLLVL.

J is TRBJ2-5 and V is TRBV4-2; TRBD2 agrees at 8 bases. The CDR3 contains 18 residues. V lost 1 base, J lost 0 bases, and 10 bases stayed unmatched. Per the germline V gene, CDR1 is LGHNA and CDR2 is YNFKEQ. CDR3 sequence reads: CASSQGRGTSMDQETQYF. CDR3 sequence (DNA): TGTGCCAGCAGCCAAGGTCGGGGGACTAGTATGGACCAAGAGACCCAGTACTTC.

This clonotype was counted between two and nine times. V is TRBV20-1 and J is TRBJ2-7, with D unresolved. This CDR3 comprises 12 residues. Trimming removed 3 bases at V and 3 bases at J, with 9 bases between. The V gene's germline CDR1 is DFQATT and CDR2 SNEGSKA (reference sequence). DNA for the CDR3: TGCAGTGCTAGCGCAGACGACTACGAGCAGTACTTC. Translating it yields CSASADDYEQYF.

This clonotype has only one observation. The rearrangement joins TRBV7-2 to TRBJ2-1; 11 bases are shared with TRBD2. V lost 5 bases to trimming and J lost 8 bases; unmatched junction nucleotides: 8. The CDR3 is made up of 15 amino acids. Germline V gene sequence: CDR1 SGHTA, CDR2 FQGNSA. CDR3 coding DNA: TGTGCCAGCAGCATTACTAGCGGGAGTTTCGATGAGCAGTTCTTC. Amino acid sequence: CASSITSGSFDEQFF.